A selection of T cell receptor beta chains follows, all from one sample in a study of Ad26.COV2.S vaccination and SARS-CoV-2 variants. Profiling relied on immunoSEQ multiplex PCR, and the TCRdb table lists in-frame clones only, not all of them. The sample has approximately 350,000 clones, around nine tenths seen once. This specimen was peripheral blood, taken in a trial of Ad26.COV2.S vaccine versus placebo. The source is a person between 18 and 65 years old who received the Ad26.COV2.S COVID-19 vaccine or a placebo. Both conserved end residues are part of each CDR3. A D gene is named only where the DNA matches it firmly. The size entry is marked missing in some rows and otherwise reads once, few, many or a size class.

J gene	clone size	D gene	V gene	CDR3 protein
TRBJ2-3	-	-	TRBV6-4	CASSDSEGVGDTQYF
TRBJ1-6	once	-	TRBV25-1	CASSDSLIRGSPLHF
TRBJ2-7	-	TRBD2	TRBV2	CASSERGWTSGGYEQYF
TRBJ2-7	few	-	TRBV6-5	CASSRVGDEQYF
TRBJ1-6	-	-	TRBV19	CASSMGGDSPLHF
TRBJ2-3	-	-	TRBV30	CAWSMRDTQYF
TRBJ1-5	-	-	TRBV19	CASLHPGSNQPQHF
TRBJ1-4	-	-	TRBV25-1	CASSELGTNEKLFF
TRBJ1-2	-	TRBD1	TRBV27	CASSLSGTANYGYTF
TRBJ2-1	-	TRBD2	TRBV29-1	CSVARTSGYNEQFF
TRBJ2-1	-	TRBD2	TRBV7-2	CASSLGGGYNEQFF
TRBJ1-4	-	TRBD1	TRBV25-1	CASSVRQGVSEKLFF
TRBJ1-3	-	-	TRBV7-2	CASSLVGDAGNTIYF
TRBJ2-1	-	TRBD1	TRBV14	CASSPRRGRSYNEQFF
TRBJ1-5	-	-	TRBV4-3	CASSQDLTTYSNQPQHF
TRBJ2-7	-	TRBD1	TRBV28	CASSPTGQGDYEQYF
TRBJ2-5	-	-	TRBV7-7	CASSPQWGTQETQYF
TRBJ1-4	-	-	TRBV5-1	CASSLSGGFNEKLFF
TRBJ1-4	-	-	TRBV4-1	CASRTPGNREKLFF
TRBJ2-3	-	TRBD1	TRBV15	CATSFRDRGTDTQYF
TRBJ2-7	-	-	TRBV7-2	CASSLLRDYEQYF
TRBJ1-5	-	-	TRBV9	CASSVGIGTVDQPQHF
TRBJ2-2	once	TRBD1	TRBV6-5	CASSYSTGLGPGELFF
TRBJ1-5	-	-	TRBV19	CASTSTPGPSNQPQHF